This T cell receptor (beta chain) was captured by sequencing in a study of blood T cell repertoires in COVID-19. On the study more broadly: T cells, B-cell-depleted T cells, or PBMCs supplied cDNA or gDNA.

The CDR3 contains 13 residues. Germline CDR1 reads GTSNPN; CDR2 reads SVGIG (reference sequence). V was clipped by 3 bases and J by 4 bases; unmatched bases: 2. Worth noting for this clone: Other nucleotide sequences from this sample produce the same CDR3.

Profiling relied on immunoSEQ multiplex PCR, and the TCRdb table lists in-frame clones only, not all of them. In the table there are approximately 390,000 clones, roughly 88% of which are singletons. Cohort placement rested on clinical history that participants reported themselves. The sequence was collected from a woman in her forties with acute COVID-19. Sequences were obtained from PBMCs or T cells enriched from blood (not recorded which). The rearrangement joins TRBV30 to TRBJ2-5, with TRBD2 matching over 10 bases. The CDR3 DNA reads TGTGCCTGGAGGCTAGCGGGGGTAGAGACCCAGTACTTC. Protein product: CAWRLAGVETQYF.